Presented here are 26 T cell receptor beta chains from one specimen sequenced in a study of cytomegalovirus exposure and HLA in healthy donors. PCR used 60 Vbeta primers and 13 Jbeta primers. Libraries were prepared by immunoSEQ multiplex PCR; TCRdb keeps only in-frame clonotypes and omits some of them. The table lists about 140,000 clones, around 80% of them singletons. Sequenced input: PBMCs. Source of these receptors: a man aged 25 to 45 in good health and CMV-seronegative.

This chain uses TRBV27 with TRBJ2-1; D not certain. V lost 6 bases and J lost 7, with 16 bases in between. This CDR3 has 14 residues. Per the germline V gene, CDR1 is MNHEY and CDR2 is SMNVEV (reference sequence). The CDR3 nucleotides read TGTGCCAGCAGCTTCTCTAGGAACACTAATGAGCAGTTCTTC. Its protein is CASSFSRNTNEQFF.

J is TRBJ2-5 and V is TRBV5-1; a weak D match, TRBD1 (5 bases). Germline V lookup: CDR1 SGHRS, CDR2 YFSETQ. This CDR3 spans 12 amino acids. V shed 4 bases and J shed 2 bases, with 6 bases lying between them. For the CDR3, the DNA is TGCGCCAGCAGCAGGGGTCAAGAGACCCAGTACTTC. It codes for CASSRGQETQYF.

The chain joins TRBV6-6 to TRBJ1-4; D not certain. V was shortened by 2 bases and J by 6 bases, with 10 bases between the two germline ends. Germline CDR1 MNHNY, CDR2 SVGAGI (reference sequence). The CDR3 runs 14 residues. In DNA, the CDR3 is TGTGCCAGCAGTTACGGAGGGTTGGATGAAAAACTGTTTTTT. It yields the protein CASSYGGLDEKLFF.

The chain uses TRBV9 and TRBJ2-1, with D maybe TRBD2 (6 bases). This CDR3 is 15 amino acids long. The ends were cut back, 4 bases at V and 0 bases at J, with 11 bases in the middle. Germline V gene data show CDR1 as SGDLS and CDR2 as YYNGEE. The CDR3 protein is CASSLGRSSYNEQFF. The DNA for the CDR3 is TGTGCCAGCAGCCTAGGGAGGAGCTCCTACAATGAGCAGTTCTTC.

A few counts support this clone. The chain links TRBV5-1 to TRBJ1-1; a weak D match, TRBD1 (6 bases). CDR1 is SGHRS, CDR2 YFSETQ, per germline. Trimming stripped 4 bases from V and 1 base from J, with 11 bases between. This CDR3 comprises 14 residues. CDR3 protein: CASSRTTGNTEAFF. In DNA form, the CDR3 reads TGCGCCAGCAGCCGTACGACAGGGAACACTGAAGCTTTCTTT.

The genes are TRBV28 and TRBJ2-7; TRBD2 is a possible D gene (5 bases). Trimming shortened V by 6 bases and J by 3 bases, and 12 bases separated the two germline ends. Germline V gene lookup returns CDR1 MDHEN and CDR2 SYDVKM. The CDR3 loop spans 13 amino acids. Written as DNA, the CDR3 is TGTGCCAGCAGGATTGACTATAACTACGAGCAGTACTTC. Its translation is CASRIDYNYEQYF.

The chain links TRBV7-9 to TRBJ1-4; 7 nucleotides line up with TRBD1. The germline V gene has CDR1 SEHNR and CDR2 FQNEAQ (reference sequence). The CDR3 has 15 amino acids. The V and J ends lost 2 bases and 5 bases, in that order; junction bases with no gene match: 5. The CDR3 is CASSLPGQTNEKLFF. CDR3 in DNA: TGTGCCAGCAGCTTACCGGGACAGACAAATGAAAAACTGTTTTTT.

The J gene is TRBJ2-7, the V gene TRBV11-2; D uncertain. Trimming cost V 2 bases and J 6 bases, with 5 bases left between them. Per germline, CDR1 SGHAT and CDR2 FQNNGV. The CDR3 loop spans 11 amino acids. CDR3 sequence: CASSLQFEQYF. The CDR3 coding sequence is TGTGCCAGCAGCTTACAATTCGAGCAGTACTTC.

CDR3 residues: CASSIRAGDPNYGYTF. CDR3 in DNA: TGTGCCAGTAGTATTAGAGCAGGGGACCCCAACTATGGCTACACCTTC. V gene TRBV19 combines with J gene TRBJ1-2; D perhaps matches TRBD1 (6 bases). V lost 3 bases to trimming and J lost 2 bases, with 16 bases between them. CDR1 and CDR2 from the germline V gene are LNHDA and SQIVND (reference sequence). CDR3 size: 16 residues.

This clone was detected a few times. The CDR3 DNA sequence: TGTGCCAGCAGCTCGAGGGGGACCCCAACTGCCCTAGCCAAAAACATTCAGTACTTC. Its protein is CASSSRGTPTALAKNIQYF. The chain uses TRBV2 and TRBJ2-4; the D gene is possibly TRBD1 (6 bases). V shed 6 bases and J shed 0 bases, with 24 bases lying between them. Germline V CDR1 and CDR2: SNHLY, FYNNEI. The CDR3 runs to 19 residues.

This clone has only a few counts. The V and J genes are TRBV5-1 and TRBJ2-2; weak D call: TRBD2 (6 bases). Germline CDR1 is SGHRS and CDR2 is YFSETQ. V lost 4 bases, J lost 4 bases, and 11 bases lay in between. CDR3 length: 14 residues. This chain's CDR3 is CASSRDFVTGELFF. CDR3 coding DNA: TGCGCCAGCAGCAGGGACTTCGTCACCGGGGAGCTGTTTTTT.

The chain uses TRBV5-1 and TRBJ2-1; 11 positions match TRBD2. This CDR3 comprises 15 residues. Trimming removed 1 base from V and 5 bases from J; junction bases left unmatched: 2. Per germline, CDR1 SGHRS and CDR2 YFSETQ. CDR3 protein: CASSLIAGGNNEQFF. CDR3 DNA sequence: TGCGCCAGCAGCTTGATAGCGGGAGGGAACAATGAGCAGTTCTTC.

The gene calls are TRBV7-9 and TRBJ1-3; a weak D match, TRBD1 (5 bases). V gave up 1 base and J gave up 0 bases, with 7 bases separating them. There are 15 residues in the CDR3. Germline values: CDR1 SEHNR, CDR2 FQNEAQ (reference sequence). The CDR3 protein is CASSLEGISGNTIYF. CDR3 coding DNA: TGTGCCAGCAGCTTAGAGGGGATCTCTGGAAACACCATATATTTT.

The V call is TRBV5-1, the J call TRBJ2-1, with 10 bases fitting TRBD1. This CDR3 is built from 15 residues. Germline V gives CDR1 SGHRS, CDR2 YFSETQ. After removal of 2 bases from V and 7 bases from J, the junction contained 6 bases not matched to a gene. The CDR3 region has the DNA TGCGCCAGCAGCTTTCCGGGACAGGGGAAGAATGAGCAGTTCTTC. It specifies CASSFPGQGKNEQFF.

The rearrangement uses TRBV2 and TRBJ2-2; D call uncertain. The germline V gene encodes CDR1 SNHLY and CDR2 FYNNEI. The CDR3 runs to 14 residues. Trimming took off 3 bases at V and 7 bases at J, with 12 bases between the two ends. The CDR3 DNA reads TGTGCCAGCAGTGAGGGCCCTGTGGGCGGGGAGCTGTTTTTT. Its translation is CASSEGPVGGELFF.

The CDR3 DNA sequence: TGTGCCAGCAGCCCTTGGGGACTAGCGGGAGGGAGGAGCACAGATACGCAGTATTTT. This gives the protein CASSPWGLAGGRSTDTQYF. The chain uses TRBV5-5 and TRBJ2-3, with TRBD2 identical over 16 bases. With V trimmed by 4 bases and J by 0 bases, 8 bases remained unmatched. There are 19 residues in the CDR3. Germline lookup yields CDR1 SGHKS and CDR2 YYEKEE (reference sequence).

Comments on this clone: At one boundary the junction diverges from the germline segment, which might be a read error. The chain combines TRBV28 with TRBJ1-2; TRBD1 might be the D (6 bases). Germline V gene sequence: CDR1 MDHEN, CDR2 SYDVKM. The CDR3 extends over 11 amino acids. CDR3 protein: CASSFEGVGLF. CDR3 nucleotides: TGTGCCAGCAGTTTTGAGGGGGTGGGCCTCTTC.

This rearrangement joins TRBV30 to TRBJ2-2; 8 bases fit TRBD2. Germline V gene lookup returns CDR1 GTSNPN and CDR2 SVGIG (reference sequence). The CDR3 contains 14 residues. V shed 2 bases, J shed 7 bases, and the junction held 6 bases outside the gene matches. CDR3 in DNA: TGTGCCTGGAGTCTGACTAGCGCGGTCGGGGAGCTGTTTTTT. Protein: CAWSLTSAVGELFF.

V usage is TRBV6-5 and J usage is TRBJ2-7; TRBD1 aligns across 9 bases. The V and J ends lost 5 bases and 3 bases, in that order; junction bases with no gene match: 8. CDR1 MNHEY and CDR2 SVGAGI come from the germline V gene. The CDR3 totals 15 residues. CDR3 in amino acids: CASSLSGTGSYEQYF. The DNA of the CDR3 is TGTGCCAGCAGTCTATCTGGGACAGGGAGCTACGAGCAGTACTTC.

V and J are TRBV5-1 and TRBJ2-7, with TRBD2 matching over 7 bases. This CDR3 has 15 residues. Per germline, CDR1 SGHRS and CDR2 YFSETQ. V lost 6 bases, J lost 4 bases, and 13 bases stayed unmatched. Written as DNA, the CDR3 is TGCGCCAGCACTCTCACGAGTGGGGGGGTGTACGAGCAGTACTTC. Residues: CASTLTSGGVYEQYF.

This rearrangement joins TRBV9 to TRBJ1-2, with D possibly matching TRBD1 (5 bases). V lost 1 base and J lost 8, with 9 bases in between. Per the germline V gene, CDR1 is SGDLS and CDR2 is YYNGEE. This CDR3 has 12 residues. The CDR3 coding sequence is TGTGCCAGCAGCGTACAGGGTTCCGGCTACACCTTC. Protein product: CASSVQGSGYTF.

The V and J genes are TRBV1 and TRBJ2-1; the table's TRBD2 call for D was not verified on the DNA. TRBV1 is an annotated pseudogene. CDR3 length equals 16 residues. The CDR3 DNA reads as TGCACCAGCAGCCACTCCGAGCGGGGGTCCTACAATGAGCAGTTCTTC. This gives the protein CTSSHSERGSYNEQFF.

Only a few counts were recorded for this clone. The chain recombines TRBV29-1 with TRBJ1-1, with D possibly being TRBD1 (5 bases). The CDR3 consists of 12 residues. Deletions cut 6 bases from V and 0 bases from J, with 8 bases between. The germline CDR1 and CDR2 sequences are SQVTM and ANQGSEA. The CDR3 loop is CSVKGMNTEAFF. The DNA for the CDR3 is TGCAGCGTGAAGGGGATGAACACTGAAGCTTTCTTT.

This chain joins TRBV28 and TRBJ2-3, with 8 positions matching TRBD2. Germline V CDR1 and CDR2: MDHEN, SYDVKM. The CDR3 runs to 15 residues. The V and J ends lost 4 bases and 2 bases, in that order; junction bases with no gene match: 5. Written as DNA, the CDR3 is TGTGCCAGCAGTTGGCTGCGGGAGGCCACAGATACGCAGTATTTT. Translation: CASSWLREATDTQYF.

The rearrangement joins TRBV14 to TRBJ2-1, with TRBD2 identical over 8 bases. CDR1 is SGHDN, CDR2 FVKESK, per germline. The CDR3 length is 15 residues. The V segment lost 1 base and the J segment 4 bases; nucleotides outside the gene matches: 3. The CDR3 nucleotides read TGTGCCAGCAGCCAAGGGGGACTAGATTACAATGAGCAGTTCTTC. Protein sequence: CASSQGGLDYNEQFF. Variable domain in full (rest from reference TRBV14 and TRBJ2-1): EAGVTQFPSHSVIEKGQTVTLRCDPISGHDNLYWYRRVMGKEIKFLLHFVKESKQDESGMPNNRFLAERTGGTYSTLKVQPAELEDSGVYFCASSQGGLDYNEQFFGPGTRLTVL.

The chain is built from TRBV19 and TRBJ1-1; no clear D. The V gene's germline CDR1 is LNHDA and CDR2 SQIVND (reference sequence). V gave up 5 bases and J gave up 0 bases, with 7 bases separating them. The CDR3 is made up of 13 amino acids. Here the CDR3 DNA reads TGTGCCAGTAGTCAGGTGGTGAACACTGAAGCTTTCTTT. Its translation is CASSQVVNTEAFF.